This T cell receptor beta chain was identified during a study of CD8+CD57+ T cells in acquired aplastic anemia. Study as a whole: Sorted CD4+ and CD8+ cells gave a mean 3.2 ug DNA, range 0.2 to 27.4 ug. Healthy donor sequencing depth: 10 million to 10.8 million CD4+, roughly 11 million CD8+ reads.

Researchers used genomic DNA as the template to profile TCR beta VDJ and CDR3. TCRdb reprocessed the reads with MiXCR, giving one entry per CDR3 protein. The sample yields roughly 420,000 distinct CDR3 sequences, 55% to 75% seen once. This clonotype was detected ten times or more. This CDR3 region has 13 residues. Germline assignment: CDR1 GTSNPN and CDR2 SVGIG (reference sequence). Trimming at V came to 3 bases and at J to 7 bases, leaving 0 bases not matched to a gene. This clonotype was sampled from a human donor in good health, serving as a control. The chain links TRBV30 to TRBJ1-6, with TRBD1 matching over 10 bases. Sequences were obtained from sorted CD4+, CD8+, or CD8+CD57+ T cells (not recorded which) from PBMCs. CDR3 DNA sequence: TGTGCCTGGAGGACAGGGGGCAATTCACCCCTCCACTTT. It is translated as CAWRTGGNSPLHF.